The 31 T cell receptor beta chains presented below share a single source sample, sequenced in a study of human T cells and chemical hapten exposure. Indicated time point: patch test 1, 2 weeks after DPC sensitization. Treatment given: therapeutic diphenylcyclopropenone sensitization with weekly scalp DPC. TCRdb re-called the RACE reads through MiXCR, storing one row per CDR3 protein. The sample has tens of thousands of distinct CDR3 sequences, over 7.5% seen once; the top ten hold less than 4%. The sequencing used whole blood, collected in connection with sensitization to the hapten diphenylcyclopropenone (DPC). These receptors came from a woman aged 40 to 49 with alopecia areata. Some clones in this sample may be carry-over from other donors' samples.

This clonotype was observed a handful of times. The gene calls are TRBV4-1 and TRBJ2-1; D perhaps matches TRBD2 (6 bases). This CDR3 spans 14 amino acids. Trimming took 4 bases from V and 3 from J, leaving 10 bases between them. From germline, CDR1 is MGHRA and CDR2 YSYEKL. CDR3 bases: TGCGCCAGCAGCCCCACGGGACTCTACAATGAGCAGTTCTTC. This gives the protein CASSPTGLYNEQFF.

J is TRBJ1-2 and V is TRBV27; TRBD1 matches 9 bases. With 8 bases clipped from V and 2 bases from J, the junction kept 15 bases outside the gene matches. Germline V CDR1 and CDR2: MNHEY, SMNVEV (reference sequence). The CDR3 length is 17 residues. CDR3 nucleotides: TGTGCCAGCCCTCGGGAGGCTGGGACAGGGAGAAACTATGGCTACACCTTC. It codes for CASPREAGTGRNYGYTF.

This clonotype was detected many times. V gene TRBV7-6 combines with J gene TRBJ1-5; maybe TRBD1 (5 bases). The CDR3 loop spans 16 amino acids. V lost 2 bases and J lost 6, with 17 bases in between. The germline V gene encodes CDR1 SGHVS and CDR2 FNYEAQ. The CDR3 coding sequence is TGTGCCAGCAGCTTAAGGTTTAAGGGGAAATCTCAGCCCCAGCATTTT. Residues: CASSLRFKGKSQPQHF.

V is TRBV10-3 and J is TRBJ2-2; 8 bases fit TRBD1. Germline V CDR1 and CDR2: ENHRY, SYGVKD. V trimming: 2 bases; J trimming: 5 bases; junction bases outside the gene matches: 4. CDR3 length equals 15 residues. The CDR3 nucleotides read TGTGCCATCAGTGAGGGACAGGGAGTAACCGGGGAGCTGTTTTTT. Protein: CAISEGQGVTGELFF.

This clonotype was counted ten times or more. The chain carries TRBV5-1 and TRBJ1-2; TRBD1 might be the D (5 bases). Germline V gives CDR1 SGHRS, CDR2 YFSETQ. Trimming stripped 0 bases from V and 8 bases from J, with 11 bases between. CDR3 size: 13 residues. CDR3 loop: CASSLGDPGGYTF. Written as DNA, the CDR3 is TGCGCCAGCAGCTTGGGGGACCCAGGCGGCTACACCTTC.

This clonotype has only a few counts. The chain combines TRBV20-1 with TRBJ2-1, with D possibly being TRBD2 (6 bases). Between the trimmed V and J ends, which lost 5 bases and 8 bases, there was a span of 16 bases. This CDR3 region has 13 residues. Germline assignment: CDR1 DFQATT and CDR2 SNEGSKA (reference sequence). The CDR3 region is CSAVGGPRDEQFF. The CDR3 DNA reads TGCAGTGCTGTCGGGGGTCCGCGGGATGAGCAGTTCTTC.

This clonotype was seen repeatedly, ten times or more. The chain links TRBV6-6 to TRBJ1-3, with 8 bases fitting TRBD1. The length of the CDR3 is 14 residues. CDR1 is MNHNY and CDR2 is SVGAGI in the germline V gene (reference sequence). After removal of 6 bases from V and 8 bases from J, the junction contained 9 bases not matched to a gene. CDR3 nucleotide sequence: TGTGCCAGCAGAAGGACAGGGACGGCGGACACCATATATTTT. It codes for CASRRTGTADTIYF.

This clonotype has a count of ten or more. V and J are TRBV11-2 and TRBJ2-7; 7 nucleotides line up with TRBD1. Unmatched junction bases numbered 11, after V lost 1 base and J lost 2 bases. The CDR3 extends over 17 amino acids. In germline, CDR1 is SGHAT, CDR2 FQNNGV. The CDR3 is CASSLGRTGVRPYEQYF. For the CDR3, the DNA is TGTGCCAGCAGCTTAGGACGAACAGGGGTGAGACCCTACGAGCAGTACTTC.

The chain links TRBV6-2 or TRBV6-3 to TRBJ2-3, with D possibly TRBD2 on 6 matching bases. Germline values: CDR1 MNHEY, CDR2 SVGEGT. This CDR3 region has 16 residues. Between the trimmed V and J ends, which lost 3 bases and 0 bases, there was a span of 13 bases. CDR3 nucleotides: TGTGCCAGCAGTTATAGTTTTAGCGGTAGCACAGATACGCAGTATTTT. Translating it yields CASSYSFSGSTDTQYF.

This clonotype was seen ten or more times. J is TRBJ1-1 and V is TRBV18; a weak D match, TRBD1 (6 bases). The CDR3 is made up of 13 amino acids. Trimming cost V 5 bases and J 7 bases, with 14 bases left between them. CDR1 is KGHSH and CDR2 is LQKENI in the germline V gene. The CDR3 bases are TGTGCCAGCTCAGGTAACAGGGATGGTGAAGCTTTCTTT. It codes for CASSGNRDGEAFF.

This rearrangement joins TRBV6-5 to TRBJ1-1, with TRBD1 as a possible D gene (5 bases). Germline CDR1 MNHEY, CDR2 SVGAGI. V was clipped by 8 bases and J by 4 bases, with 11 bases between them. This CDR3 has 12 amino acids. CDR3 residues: CASARGSTEAFF. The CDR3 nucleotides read TGTGCCAGCGCACGGGGGAGCACTGAAGCTTTCTTT.

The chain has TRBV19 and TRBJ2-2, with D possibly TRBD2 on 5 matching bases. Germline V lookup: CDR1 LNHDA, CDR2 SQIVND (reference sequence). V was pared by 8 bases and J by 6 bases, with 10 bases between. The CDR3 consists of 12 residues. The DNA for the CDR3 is TGTGCCAGTGAGCTAGCACCCGGGGAGCTGTTTTTT. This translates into CASELAPGELFF.

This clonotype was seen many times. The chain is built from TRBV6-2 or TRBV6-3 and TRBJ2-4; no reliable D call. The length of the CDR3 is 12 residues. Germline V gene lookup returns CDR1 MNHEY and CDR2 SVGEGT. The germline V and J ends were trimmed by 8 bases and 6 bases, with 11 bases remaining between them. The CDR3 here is CASQQQGNIQYF. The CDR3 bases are TGTGCCAGCCAACAACAAGGAAACATTCAGTACTTC.

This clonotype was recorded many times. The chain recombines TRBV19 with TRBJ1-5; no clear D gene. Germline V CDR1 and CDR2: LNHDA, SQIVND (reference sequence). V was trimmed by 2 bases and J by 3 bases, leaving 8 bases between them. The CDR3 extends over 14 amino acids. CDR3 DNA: TGTGCCAGTAGTATAACGGGGAACAATCAGCCCCAGCATTTT. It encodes CASSITGNNQPQHF.

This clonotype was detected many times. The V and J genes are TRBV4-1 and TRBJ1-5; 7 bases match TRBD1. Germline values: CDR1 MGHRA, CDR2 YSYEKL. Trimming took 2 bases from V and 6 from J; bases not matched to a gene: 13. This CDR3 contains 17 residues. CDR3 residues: CASSQSERTGPIQPQHF. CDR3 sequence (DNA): TGCGCCAGCAGCCAATCGGAACGGACAGGCCCTATTCAGCCCCAGCATTTT.

CDR3 DNA: TGTGCCAGCAGTACCAAACTGCTCAGTCTGGATGAGCAGTTCTTC. Residues: CASSTKLLSLDEQFF. The chain is built from TRBV6-2 or TRBV6-3 and TRBJ2-1; D is unclear. The germline V and J ends were trimmed by 5 bases and 8 bases, with 19 bases remaining between them. CDR3 size: 15 residues. The germline CDR1 and CDR2 sequences are MNHEY and SVGEGT.

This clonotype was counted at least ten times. The DNA of the CDR3 is TGTGCCAGCAGCTTGGTGTCTAATGAGCAGTTCTTC. Its translation is CASSLVSNEQFF. The chain employs TRBV5-4 and TRBJ2-1; D remains ambiguous. Trimming pared 0 bases from V and 7 bases from J, leaving 5 bases between. The CDR3 is 12 residues long. The germline gives CDR1 SGHNT, CDR2 YYREEE (reference sequence). Full variable domain (remainder filled in from reference TRBV5-4 and TRBJ2-1): ETGVTQSPTHLIKTRGQQVTLRCSSQSGHNTVSWYQQALGQGPQFIFQYYREEENGRGNFPPRFSGLQFPNYSSELNVNALELDDSALYLCASSLVSNEQFFGPGTRLTVL.

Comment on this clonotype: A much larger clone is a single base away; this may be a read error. CDR3 amino acids: CASPQPGTGGNYGYTF. The CDR3 coding sequence is TGTGCCAGCCCACAACCCGGGACAGGCGGTAACTATGGCTACACCTTC. The rearrangement joins TRBV18 to TRBJ1-2, with 8 bases fitting TRBD1. The CDR3 contains 16 residues. Germline-derived CDR1 and CDR2 are KGHSH and LQKENI. The junction had 12 bases not matched to a gene; V was cut back by 8 bases and J by 1 base.

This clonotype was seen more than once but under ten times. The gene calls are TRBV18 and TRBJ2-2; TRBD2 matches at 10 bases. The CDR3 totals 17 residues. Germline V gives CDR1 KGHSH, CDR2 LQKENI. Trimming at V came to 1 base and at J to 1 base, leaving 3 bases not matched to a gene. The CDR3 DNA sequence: TGTGCCAGCTCACCACTACTAGCGGGGATGAACACCGGGGAGCTGTTTTTT. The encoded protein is CASSPLLAGMNTGELFF.

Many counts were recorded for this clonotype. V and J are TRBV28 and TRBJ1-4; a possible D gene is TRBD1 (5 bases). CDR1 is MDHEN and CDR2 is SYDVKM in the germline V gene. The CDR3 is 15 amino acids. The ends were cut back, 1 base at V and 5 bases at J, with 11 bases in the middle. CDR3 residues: CASSLFQGRNEKLFF. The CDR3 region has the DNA TGTGCCAGCAGTTTATTTCAGGGTCGGAATGAAAAACTGTTTTTT. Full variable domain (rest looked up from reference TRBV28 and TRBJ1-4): DVKVTQSSRYLVKRTGEKVFLECVQDMDHENMFWYRQDPGLGLRLIYFSYDVKMKEKGDIPEGYSVSREKKERFSLILESASTNQTSMYLCASSLFQGRNEKLFFGSGTQLSVL.

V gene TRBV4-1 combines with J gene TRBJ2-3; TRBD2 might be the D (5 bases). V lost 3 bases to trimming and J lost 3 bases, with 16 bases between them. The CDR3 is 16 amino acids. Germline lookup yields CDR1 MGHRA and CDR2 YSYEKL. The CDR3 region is CASSHPSPGSTDTQYF. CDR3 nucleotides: TGCGCCAGCAGCCACCCTAGTCCGGGGAGTACAGATACGCAGTATTTT.

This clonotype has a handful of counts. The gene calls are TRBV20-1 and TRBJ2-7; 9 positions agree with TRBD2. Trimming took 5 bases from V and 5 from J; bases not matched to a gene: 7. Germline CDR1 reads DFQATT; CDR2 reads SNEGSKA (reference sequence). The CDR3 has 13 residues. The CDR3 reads CSAGGLAVHEQYF. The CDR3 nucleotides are TGCAGTGCTGGGGGACTAGCTGTCCACGAGCAGTACTTC.

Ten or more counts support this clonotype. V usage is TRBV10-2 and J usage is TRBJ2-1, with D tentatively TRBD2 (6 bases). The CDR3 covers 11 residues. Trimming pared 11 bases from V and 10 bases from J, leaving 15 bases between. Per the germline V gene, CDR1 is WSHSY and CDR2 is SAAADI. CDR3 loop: CAAYRRGEQFF. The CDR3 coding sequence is TGCGCCGCCTACCGGAGGGGCGAGCAGTTCTTC.

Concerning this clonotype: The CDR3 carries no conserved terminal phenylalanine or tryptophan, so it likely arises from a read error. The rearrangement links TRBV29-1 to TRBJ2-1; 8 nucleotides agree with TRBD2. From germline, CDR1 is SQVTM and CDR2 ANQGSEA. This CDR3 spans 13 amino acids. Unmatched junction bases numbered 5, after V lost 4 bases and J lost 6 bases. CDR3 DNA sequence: TGCAGCGTTGCGACTAGCGTATTCAATGAGCAGTTCCTC. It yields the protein CSVATSVFNEQFL.

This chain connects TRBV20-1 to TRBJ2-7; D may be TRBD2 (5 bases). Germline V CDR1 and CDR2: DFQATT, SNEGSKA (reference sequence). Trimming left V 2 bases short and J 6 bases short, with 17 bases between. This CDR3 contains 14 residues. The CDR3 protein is CSARHSGGFSEQYF. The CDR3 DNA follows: TGCAGTGCTAGACACTCGGGCGGGTTCTCCGAGCAGTACTTC.

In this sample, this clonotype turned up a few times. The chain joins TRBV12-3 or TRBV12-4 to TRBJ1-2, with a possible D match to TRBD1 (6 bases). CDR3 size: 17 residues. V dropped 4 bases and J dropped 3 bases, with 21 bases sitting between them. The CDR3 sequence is CASSSIWGTGRYYGYTF. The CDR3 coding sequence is TGTGCCAGCAGTTCAATTTGGGGAACAGGGCGCTACTATGGCTACACCTTC.

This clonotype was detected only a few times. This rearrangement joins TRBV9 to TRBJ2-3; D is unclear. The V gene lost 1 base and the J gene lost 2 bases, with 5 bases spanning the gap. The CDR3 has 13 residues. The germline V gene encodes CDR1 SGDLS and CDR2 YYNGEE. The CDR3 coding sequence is TGTGCCAGCAGCGTATCCTACACAGATACGCAGTATTTT. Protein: CASSVSYTDTQYF.

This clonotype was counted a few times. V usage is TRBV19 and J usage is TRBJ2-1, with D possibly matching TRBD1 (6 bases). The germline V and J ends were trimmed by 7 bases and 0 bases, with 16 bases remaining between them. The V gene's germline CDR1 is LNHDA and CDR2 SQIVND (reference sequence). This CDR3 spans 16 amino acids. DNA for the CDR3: TGTGCCAGTACTCGAGGGGGTTTTAGCTCCTACAATGAGCAGTTCTTC. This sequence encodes CASTRGGFSSYNEQFF.

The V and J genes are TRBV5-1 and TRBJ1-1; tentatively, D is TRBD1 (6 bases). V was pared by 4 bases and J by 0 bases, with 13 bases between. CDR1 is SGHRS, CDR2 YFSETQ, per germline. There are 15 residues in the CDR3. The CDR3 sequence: CASSPTTGLNTEAFF. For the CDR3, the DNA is TGCGCCAGCAGCCCAACGACAGGCCTGAACACTGAAGCTTTCTTT.

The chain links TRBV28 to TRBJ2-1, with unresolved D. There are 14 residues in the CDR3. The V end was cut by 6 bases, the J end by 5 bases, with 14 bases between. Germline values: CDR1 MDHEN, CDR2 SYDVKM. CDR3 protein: CASRPHFLHNEQFF. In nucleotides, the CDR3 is TGTGCCAGCAGGCCGCACTTCCTTCACAATGAGCAGTTCTTC. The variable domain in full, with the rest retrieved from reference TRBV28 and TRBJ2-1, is DVKVTQSSRYLVKRTGEKVFLECVQDMDHENMFWYRQDPGLGLRLIYFSYDVKMKEKGDIPEGYSVSREKKERFSLILESASTNQTSMYLCASRPHFLHNEQFFGPGTRLTVL.

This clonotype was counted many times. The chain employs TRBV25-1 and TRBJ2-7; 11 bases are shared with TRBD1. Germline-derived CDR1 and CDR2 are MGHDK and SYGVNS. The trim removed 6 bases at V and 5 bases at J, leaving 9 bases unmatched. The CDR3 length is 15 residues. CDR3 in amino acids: CASSAGTGGENEQYF. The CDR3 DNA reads TGTGCCAGCAGCGCTGGGACAGGGGGAGAAAACGAGCAGTACTTC.